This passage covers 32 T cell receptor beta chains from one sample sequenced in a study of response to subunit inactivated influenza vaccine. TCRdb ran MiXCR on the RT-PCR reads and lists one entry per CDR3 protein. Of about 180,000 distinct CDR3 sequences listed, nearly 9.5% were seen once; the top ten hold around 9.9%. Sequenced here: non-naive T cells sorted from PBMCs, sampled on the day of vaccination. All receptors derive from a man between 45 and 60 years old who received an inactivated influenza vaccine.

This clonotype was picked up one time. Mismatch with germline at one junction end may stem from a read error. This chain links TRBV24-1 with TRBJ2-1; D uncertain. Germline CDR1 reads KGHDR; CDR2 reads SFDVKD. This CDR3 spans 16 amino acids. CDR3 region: CAPSDRMAVSYNEQFF. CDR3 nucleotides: TGTGCCCCCAGTGACCGTATGGCAGTCTCCTACAATGAGCAGTTCTTC.

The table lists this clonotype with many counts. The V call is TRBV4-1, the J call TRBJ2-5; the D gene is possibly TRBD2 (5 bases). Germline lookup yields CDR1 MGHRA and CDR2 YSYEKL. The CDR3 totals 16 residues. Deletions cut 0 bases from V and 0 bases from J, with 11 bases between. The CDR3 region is CASSQDPSGDQETQYF. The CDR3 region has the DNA TGCGCCAGCAGCCAAGACCCGTCCGGGGACCAAGAGACCCAGTACTTC.

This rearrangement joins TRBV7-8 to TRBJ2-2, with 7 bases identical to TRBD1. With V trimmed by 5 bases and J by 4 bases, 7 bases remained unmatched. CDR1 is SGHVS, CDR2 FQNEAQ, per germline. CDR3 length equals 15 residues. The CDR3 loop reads CASSIRDRPTGELFF. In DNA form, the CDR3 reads TGTGCCAGCAGCATCCGGGACAGACCCACCGGGGAGCTGTTTTTT.

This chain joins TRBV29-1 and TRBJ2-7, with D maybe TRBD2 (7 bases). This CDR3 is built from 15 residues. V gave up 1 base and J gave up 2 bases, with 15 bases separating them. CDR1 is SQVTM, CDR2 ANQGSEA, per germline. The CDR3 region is CSVEVLGGAAYEQYF. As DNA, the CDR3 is TGCAGCGTTGAAGTCTTAGGGGGGGCCGCCTACGAGCAGTACTTC.

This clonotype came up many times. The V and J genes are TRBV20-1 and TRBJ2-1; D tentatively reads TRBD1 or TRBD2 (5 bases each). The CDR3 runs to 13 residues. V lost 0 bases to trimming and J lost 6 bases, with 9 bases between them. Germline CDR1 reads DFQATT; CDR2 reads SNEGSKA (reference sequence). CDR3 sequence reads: CSARDPGPNEQFF. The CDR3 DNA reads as TGCAGTGCTAGAGATCCGGGACCCAATGAGCAGTTCTTC.

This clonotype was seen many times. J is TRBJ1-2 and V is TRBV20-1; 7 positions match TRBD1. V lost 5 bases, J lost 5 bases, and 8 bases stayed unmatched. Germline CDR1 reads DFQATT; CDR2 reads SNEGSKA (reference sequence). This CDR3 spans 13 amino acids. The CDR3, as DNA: TGCAGTGCTCGCGGTGGGACAGTTTATGGCTACACCTTC. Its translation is CSARGGTVYGYTF.

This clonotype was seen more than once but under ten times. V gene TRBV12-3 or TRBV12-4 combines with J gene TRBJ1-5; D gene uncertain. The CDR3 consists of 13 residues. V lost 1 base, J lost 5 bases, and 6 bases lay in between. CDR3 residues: CASSLGEDQPQHF. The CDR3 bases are TGTGCCAGCAGTTTAGGTGAAGATCAGCCCCAGCATTTT.

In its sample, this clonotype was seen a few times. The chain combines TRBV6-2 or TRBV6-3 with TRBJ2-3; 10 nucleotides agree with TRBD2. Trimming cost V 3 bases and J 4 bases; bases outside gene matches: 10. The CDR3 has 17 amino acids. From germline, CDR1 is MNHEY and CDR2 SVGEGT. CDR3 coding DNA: TGTGCCAGCAGTTATCCCCCCGGGACTAGCGATCCAGATACGCAGTATTTT. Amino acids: CASSYPPGTSDPDTQYF.

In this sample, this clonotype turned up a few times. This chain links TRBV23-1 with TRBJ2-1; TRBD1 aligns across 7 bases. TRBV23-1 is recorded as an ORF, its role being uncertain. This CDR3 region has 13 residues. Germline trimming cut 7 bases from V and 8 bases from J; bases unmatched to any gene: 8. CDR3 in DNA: TGCGCCAGCAACAGGGGCGCTCTCGATGAGCAGTTCTTC. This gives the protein CASNRGALDEQFF.

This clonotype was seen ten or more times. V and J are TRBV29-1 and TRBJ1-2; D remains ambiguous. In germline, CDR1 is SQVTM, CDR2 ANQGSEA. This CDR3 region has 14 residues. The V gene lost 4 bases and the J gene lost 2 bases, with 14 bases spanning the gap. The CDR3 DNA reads TGCAGCGTTGCAAGGACGGGAGAAAACTATGGCTACACCTTC. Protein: CSVARTGENYGYTF. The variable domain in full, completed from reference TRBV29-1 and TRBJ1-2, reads SAVISQKPSRDICQRGTSLTIQCQVDSQVTMMFWYRQQPGQSLTLIATANQGSEATYESGFVIDKFPISRPNLTFSTLTVSNMSPEDSSIYLCSVARTGENYGYTFGSGTRLTVV.

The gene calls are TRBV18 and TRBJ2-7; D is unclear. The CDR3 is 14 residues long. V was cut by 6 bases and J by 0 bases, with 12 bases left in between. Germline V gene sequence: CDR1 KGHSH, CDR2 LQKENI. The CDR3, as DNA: TGTGCCAGCTCGCCCATGGTTGGCTCCTACGAGCAGTACTTC. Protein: CASSPMVGSYEQYF.

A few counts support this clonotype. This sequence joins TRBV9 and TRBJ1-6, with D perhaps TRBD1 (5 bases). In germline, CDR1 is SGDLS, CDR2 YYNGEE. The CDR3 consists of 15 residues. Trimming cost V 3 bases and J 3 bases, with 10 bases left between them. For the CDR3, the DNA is TGTGCCAGCAGCGAACGGGGGAGCTATAATTCACCCCTCCACTTT. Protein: CASSERGSYNSPLHF.

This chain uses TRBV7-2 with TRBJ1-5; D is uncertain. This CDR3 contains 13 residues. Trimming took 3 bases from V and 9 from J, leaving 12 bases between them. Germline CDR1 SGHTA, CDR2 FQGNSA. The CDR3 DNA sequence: TGTGCCAGCAGCTTTGAATCCGATCGGCCCCAGCATTTT. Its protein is CASSFESDRPQHF.

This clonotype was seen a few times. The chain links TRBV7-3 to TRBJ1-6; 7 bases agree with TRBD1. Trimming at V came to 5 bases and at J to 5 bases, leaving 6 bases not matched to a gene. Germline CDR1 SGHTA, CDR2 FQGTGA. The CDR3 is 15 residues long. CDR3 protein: CASSPRGTDNSPLHF. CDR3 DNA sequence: TGTGCCAGCAGCCCCCGGGGGACAGATAATTCACCCCTCCACTTT. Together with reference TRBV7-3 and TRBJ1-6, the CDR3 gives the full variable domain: GAGVSQTPSNKVTEKGKYVELRCDPISGHTALYWYRQSLGQGPEFLIYFQGTGAADDSGLPNDRFFAVRPEGSVSTLKIQRTERGDSAVYLCASSPRGTDNSPLHFGNGTRLTVT.

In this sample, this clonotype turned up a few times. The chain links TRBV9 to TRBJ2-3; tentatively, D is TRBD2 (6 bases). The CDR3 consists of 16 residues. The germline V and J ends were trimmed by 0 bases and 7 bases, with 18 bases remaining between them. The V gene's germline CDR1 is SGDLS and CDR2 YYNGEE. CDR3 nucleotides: TGTGCCAGCAGCGTAGGAGTCGGGCGGGCGGGATATACGCAGTATTTT. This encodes CASSVGVGRAGYTQYF.

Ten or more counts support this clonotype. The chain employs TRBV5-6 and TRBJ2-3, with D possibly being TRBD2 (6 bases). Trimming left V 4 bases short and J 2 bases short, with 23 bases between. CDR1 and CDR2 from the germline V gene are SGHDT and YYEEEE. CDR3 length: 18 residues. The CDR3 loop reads CASSRTYTGRDFTDTQYF. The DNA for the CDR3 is TGTGCCAGCAGCCGCACTTACACCGGGCGGGACTTCACAGATACGCAGTATTTT.

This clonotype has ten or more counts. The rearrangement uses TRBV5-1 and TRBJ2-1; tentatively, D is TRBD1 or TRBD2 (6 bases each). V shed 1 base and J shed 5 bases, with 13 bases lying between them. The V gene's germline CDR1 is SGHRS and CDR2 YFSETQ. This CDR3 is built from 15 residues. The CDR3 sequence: CASSLSTGGHNEQFF. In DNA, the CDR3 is TGCGCCAGCAGCTTGTCGACAGGAGGGCACAATGAGCAGTTCTTC. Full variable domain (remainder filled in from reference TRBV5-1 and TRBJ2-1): KAGVTQTPRYLIKTRGQQVTLSCSPISGHRSVSWYQQTPGQGLQFLFEYFSETQRNKGNFPGRFSGRQFSNSRSEMNVSTLELGDSALYLCASSLSTGGHNEQFFGPGTRLTVL.

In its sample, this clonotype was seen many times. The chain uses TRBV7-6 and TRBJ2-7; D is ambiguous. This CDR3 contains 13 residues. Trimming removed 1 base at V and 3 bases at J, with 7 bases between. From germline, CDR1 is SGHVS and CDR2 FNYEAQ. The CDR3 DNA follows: TGTGCCAGCAGCTTAGGCCGATACTACGAGCAGTACTTC. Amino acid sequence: CASSLGRYYEQYF.

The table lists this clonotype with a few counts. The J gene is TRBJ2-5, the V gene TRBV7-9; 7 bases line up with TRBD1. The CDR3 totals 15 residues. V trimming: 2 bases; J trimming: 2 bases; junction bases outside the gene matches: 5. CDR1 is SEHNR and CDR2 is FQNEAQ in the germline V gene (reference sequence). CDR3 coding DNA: TGTGCCAGCAGCTTACTGGGACAGACACAAGAGACCCAGTACTTC. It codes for CASSLLGQTQETQYF. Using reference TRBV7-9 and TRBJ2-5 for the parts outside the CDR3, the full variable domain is DTGVSQNPRHKITKRGQNVTFRCDPISEHNRLYWYRQTLGQGPEFLTYFQNEAQLEKSRLLSDRFSAERPKGSFSTLEIQRTEQGDSAMYLCASSLLGQTQETQYFGPGTRLLVL.

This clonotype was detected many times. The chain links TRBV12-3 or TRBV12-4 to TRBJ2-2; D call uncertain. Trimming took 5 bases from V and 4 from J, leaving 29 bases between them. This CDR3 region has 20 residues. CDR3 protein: CASSVLSWWAGRSSTGELFF. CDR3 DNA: TGTGCCAGCAGTGTTCTTTCCTGGTGGGCAGGCCGGTCGAGCACCGGGGAGCTGTTTTTT.

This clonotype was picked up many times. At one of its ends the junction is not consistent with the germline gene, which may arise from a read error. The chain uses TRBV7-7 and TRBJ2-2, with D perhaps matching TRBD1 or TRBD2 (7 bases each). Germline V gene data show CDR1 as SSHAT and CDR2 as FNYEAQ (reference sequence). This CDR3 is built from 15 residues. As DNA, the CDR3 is TGTGCTAGCAGCGGGGCCGCAGGGGGTTCCGGGGAGCTGTTTTTT. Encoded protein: CASSGAAGGSGELFF.

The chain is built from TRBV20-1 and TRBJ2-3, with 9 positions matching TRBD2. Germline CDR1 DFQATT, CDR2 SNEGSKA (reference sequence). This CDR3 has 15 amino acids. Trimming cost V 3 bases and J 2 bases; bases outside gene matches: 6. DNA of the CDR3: TGCAGTGCTAGGGGCGGGACTAGCCTCACAGATACGCAGTATTTT. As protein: CSARGGTSLTDTQYF.

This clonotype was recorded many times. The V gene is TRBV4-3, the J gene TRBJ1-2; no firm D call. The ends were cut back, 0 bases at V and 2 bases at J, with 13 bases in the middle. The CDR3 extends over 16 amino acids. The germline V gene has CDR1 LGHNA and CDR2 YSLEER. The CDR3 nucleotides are TGCGCCAGCAGCCAAGATCACGGGATGGAGAACTATGGCTACACCTTC. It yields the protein CASSQDHGMENYGYTF.

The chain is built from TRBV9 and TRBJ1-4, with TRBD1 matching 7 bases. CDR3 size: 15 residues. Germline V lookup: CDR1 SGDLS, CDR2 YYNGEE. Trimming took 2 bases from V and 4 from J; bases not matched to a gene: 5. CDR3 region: CASSVGTVVNEKLFF. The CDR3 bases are TGTGCCAGCAGCGTTGGGACAGTGGTTAATGAAAAACTGTTTTTT.

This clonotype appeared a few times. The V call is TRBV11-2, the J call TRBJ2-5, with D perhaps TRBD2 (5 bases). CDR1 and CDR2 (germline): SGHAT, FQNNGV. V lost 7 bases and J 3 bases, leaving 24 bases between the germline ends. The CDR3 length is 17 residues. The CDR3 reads CASNPLGQEDGEETQYF. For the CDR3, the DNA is TGTGCCAGCAACCCTCTCGGGCAGGAGGACGGAGAAGAGACCCAGTACTTC.

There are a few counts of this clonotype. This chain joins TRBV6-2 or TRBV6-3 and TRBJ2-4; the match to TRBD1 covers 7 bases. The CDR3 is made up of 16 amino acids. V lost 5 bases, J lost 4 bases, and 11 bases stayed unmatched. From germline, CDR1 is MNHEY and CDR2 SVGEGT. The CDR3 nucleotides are TGTGCCAGCAGTAGCATCCCCGGGACAGTAAAAAACATTCAGTACTTC. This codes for CASSSIPGTVKNIQYF.

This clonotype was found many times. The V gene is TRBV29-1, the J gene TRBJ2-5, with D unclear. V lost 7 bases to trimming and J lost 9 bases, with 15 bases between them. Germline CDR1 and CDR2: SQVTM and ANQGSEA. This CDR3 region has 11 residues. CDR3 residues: CSAATGYAQYF. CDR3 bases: TGCAGCGCCGCGACTGGTTATGCCCAGTACTTC.

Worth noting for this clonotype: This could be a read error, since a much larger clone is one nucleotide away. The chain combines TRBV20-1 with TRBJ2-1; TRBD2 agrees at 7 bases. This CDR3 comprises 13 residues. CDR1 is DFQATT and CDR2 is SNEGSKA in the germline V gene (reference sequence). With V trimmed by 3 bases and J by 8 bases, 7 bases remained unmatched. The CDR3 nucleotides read TGCAGTGCTAGGCGGGGGAGCGTGGATGAGCAGTTCTTC. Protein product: CSARRGSVDEQFF.

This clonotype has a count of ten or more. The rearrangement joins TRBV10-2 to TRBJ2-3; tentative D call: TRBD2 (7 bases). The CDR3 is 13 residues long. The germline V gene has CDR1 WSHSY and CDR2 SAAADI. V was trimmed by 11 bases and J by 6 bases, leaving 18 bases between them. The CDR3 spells CAGGGSQADTQYF. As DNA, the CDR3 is TGCGCCGGGGGGGGCAGTCAGGCGGATACGCAGTATTTT.

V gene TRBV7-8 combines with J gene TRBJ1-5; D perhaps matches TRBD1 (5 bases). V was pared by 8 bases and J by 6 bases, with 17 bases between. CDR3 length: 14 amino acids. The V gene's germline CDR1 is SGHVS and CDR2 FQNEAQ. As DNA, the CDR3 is TGTGCCAGCGCCCGGCAGGGAACGGGTCAGCCCCAGCATTTT. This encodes CASARQGTGQPQHF.

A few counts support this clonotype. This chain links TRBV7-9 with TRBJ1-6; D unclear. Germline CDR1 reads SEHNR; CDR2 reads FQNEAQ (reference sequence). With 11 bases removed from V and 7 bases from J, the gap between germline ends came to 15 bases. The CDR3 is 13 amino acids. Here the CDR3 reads CASTGIMNSPLHF. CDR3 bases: TGTGCCTCGACGGGAATAATGAATTCACCCCTCCACTTT.

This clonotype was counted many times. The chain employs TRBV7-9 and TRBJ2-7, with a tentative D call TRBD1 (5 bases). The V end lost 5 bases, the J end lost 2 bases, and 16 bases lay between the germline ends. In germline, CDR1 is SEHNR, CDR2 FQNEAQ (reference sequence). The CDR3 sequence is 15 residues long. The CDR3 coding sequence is TGTGCCAGCAGCCCTCCAGGGCAGCACACCTACGAGCAGTACTTC. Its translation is CASSPPGQHTYEQYF.